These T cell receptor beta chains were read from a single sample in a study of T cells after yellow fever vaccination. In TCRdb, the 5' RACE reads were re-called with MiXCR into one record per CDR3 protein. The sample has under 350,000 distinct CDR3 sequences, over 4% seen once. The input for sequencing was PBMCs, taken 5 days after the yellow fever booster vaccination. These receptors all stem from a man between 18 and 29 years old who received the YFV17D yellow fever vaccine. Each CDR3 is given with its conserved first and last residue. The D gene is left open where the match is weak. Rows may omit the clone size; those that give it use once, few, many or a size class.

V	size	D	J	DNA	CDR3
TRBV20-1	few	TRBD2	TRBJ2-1	TGCAGTGCTCCCCGGGGGGGGATCTCCTACAATGAGCAGTTCTTC	CSAPRGGISYNEQFF
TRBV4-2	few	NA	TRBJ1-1	TGTGCCAGCTCCCCTACAGCGAACCCTGAAGCTTTCTTT	CASSPTANPEAFF
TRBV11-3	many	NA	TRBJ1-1	TGTGCCAGCAGCTTAGAACAGAACACTGAAGCTTTCTTT	CASSLEQNTEAFF
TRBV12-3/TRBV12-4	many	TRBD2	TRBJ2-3	TGTGCCAGCAGGCCTGGCCCCCGCGGGGGACGGACAGATACGCAGTATTTT	CASRPGPRGGRTDTQYF
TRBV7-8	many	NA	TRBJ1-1	TGTGCCAGCAGCAACGCCGCTGAAGCTTTCTTT	CASSNAAEAFF
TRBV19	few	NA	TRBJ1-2	TGTGCCAGTAGTTCGCGAGGGGCTGGCTATGGCTACACCTTC	CASSSRGAGYGYTF
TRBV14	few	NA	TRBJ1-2	TGTGCCAGCAGCCAAGCGGGAAGTTTCGACTATGGCTACACCTTC	CASSQAGSFDYGYTF
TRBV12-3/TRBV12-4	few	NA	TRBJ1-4	TGTGCCAGCAGTTTATCCCCGGGCCTTAATGAAAAACTGTTTTTT	CASSLSPGLNEKLFF
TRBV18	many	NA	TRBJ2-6	TGTGCCAGCTCACCACTGGGCGACTCTGGGGCCAACGTCCTGACTTTC	CASSPLGDSGANVLTF
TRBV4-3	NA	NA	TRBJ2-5	TGCGCCAGCAGCCAAGAGGGGGAAAGGGCGGAGACCCAGTACTTC	CASSQEGERAETQYF
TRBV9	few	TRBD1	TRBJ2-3	TGTGCCAGCAGCGCTGACAGGGCCAGGGATACGCAGTATTTT	CASSADRARDTQYF
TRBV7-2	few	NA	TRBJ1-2	TGTGCCAGCAGCTTTGACAGAGGAAACTATGGCTACACCTTC	CASSFDRGNYGYTF
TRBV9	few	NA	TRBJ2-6	TGTGCCAGCACCGGCAGTTTCTCTGGGGCCAACGTCCTGACTTTC	CASTGSFSGANVLTF
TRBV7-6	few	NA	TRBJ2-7	TGTGCCAGCAGCTTAGCGGCCGTTACCGCAGGGGCCAGCTCCTACGAGCAGTACTTC	CASSLAAVTAGASSYEQYF
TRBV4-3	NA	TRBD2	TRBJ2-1	TGCGCCAGCAGCCAAGGCCCCCAAGCGGGGGGCACCAATGAGCAGTTCTTC	CASSQGPQAGGTNEQFF
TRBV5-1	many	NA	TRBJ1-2	TGCGCCAGCAGCAGGGGGGGGCGAGGAACGGTAGAAGGCTACACCTTC	CASSRGGRGTVEGYTF
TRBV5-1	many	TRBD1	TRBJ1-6	TGCGCCAGCAGCCCCGGGACAGCGGTCTCCTATAATTCACCCCTCCACTTT	CASSPGTAVSYNSPLHF
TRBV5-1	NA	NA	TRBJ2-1	TGCGCCAGCAGCCTGGGCCCCGTCGGAAACAATGAGCAGTTCTTC	CASSLGPVGNNEQFF
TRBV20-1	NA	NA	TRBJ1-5	TGCAGTGCTAACCCGGGCCACCCAAATCAGCCCCAGCATTTT	CSANPGHPNQPQHF
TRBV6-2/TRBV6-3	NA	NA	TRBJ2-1	TGTGCCAGCAGTTACTCGTCCAGACGGCTCGGGGGCCCATACAATGAGCAGTTCTTC	CASSYSSRRLGGPYNEQFF
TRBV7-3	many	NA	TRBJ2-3	TGTGCCAGCAGCTTAGGAACGACAGATACGCAGTATTTT	CASSLGTTDTQYF
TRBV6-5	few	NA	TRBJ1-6	TGTGCCAGCAGTTACGGATCCATGGCACCCCTCCACTTT	CASSYGSMAPLHF
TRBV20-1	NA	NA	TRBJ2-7	TGCAGTGCTAGACCTGCCCTGGGAAGAGACGAGCAGTACTTC	CSARPALGRDEQYF
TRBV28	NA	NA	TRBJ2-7	TGTGCCAGCAGTTCTACACAGGACTACGAGCAGTACTTC	CASSSTQDYEQYF
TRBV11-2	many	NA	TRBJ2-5	TGTGCCAGCAGTTCCGGGGACCCGGAGACCCAGTACTTC	CASSSGDPETQYF
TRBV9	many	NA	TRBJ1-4	TGTGCCAGCGGAGGGGGTTCAGGGGCAACTAATGAAAAACTGTTTTTT	CASGGGSGATNEKLFF
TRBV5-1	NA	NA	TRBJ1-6	TGCGCCAGCAGCTTGTTTGGGGGACGGGATTCACCCCTCCACTTT	CASSLFGGRDSPLHF
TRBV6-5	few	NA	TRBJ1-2	TGTGCCAGCAGTACCGCCGGACGGCACTATGGCTACACCTTC	CASSTAGRHYGYTF
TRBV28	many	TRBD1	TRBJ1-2	TGTGCCAGCAGCCCCGCGGGACAGGGAGCCTATGGCTACACCTTC	CASSPAGQGAYGYTF
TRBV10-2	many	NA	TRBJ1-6	TGCGCCAGCAGTGGAGAAAAGAATTCACCCCTCCACTTT	CASSGEKNSPLHF
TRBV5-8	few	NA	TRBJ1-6	TGTGCCAGCAGCTTCGGAAGGAGCTCACCCCTCCACTTT	CASSFGRSSPLHF